Given below is one T cell receptor beta chain in context. Antigen unknown. Primed by a sample-barcoded 5' primer and a J-beta primer mix, a second PCR proceeded for 7 to 11 cycles. The study obtained at least 3 million CDR3-containing paired-end reads from every sample. TCRdb passed the 5' RACE reads through MiXCR, listing each CDR3 protein once. The data show 1 million or so distinct CDR3 sequences, with under 30% seen just once and approximately 0.75% held by the top ten. This sample was included in a study of blood T cells in healthy people across ages. Study observations and caveats: Investigators viewed diversity estimates from one million T cells as underestimates, the study reported. Measured against age, TCR beta diversity per million T cells decreased in a roughly linear manner.

The CDR3 is made up of 15 amino acids. Germline CDR1 and CDR2: LGHNA and YNFKEQ. The germline V and J ends were trimmed by 0 bases and 0 bases, with 7 bases remaining between them. The same specimen was also included in a second study, on T cells of mothers and their children.

The sequencing sample was made of blood. The rearrangement joins TRBV4-2 to TRBJ2-3, with D uncertain. This clonotype was sampled from a girl aged 2-9 years in good health. CDR3 region: CASSQEASSTDTQYF. The CDR3 DNA reads as TGTGCCAGCAGCCAAGAGGCCTCAAGCACAGATACGCAGTATTTT.